This T cell receptor beta chain was captured in a study of blood T cell repertoires in COVID-19. Study-level information: Sites across the United States, Italy and Spain contributed samples from acute and convalescent COVID-19. T cells, B-cell-depleted T cells, or PBMCs provided the cDNA or gDNA that served as material.

As handled by the study authors: Counts of nucleated cells, estimated from reference gene primer amplification, were obtained. Here immunoSEQ multiplex PCR was the method, and the copy in TCRdb shows in-frame clones only, minus some. For V, J and clone size, that table is used; D and trimming come from the DNA. This sample has 400,000 or so clones, with approximately 92% found just once. Germline V CDR1 and CDR2: GTSNPN, SVGIG (reference sequence). This CDR3 has 13 residues. V lost 5 bases and J 6 bases, leaving 17 bases between the germline ends. Participant age was roughly 18 to 89 years, and participants resided in fewer than 30 US areas.

Material for sequencing was PBMCs or T cells enriched from blood (not recorded which). The rearrangement uses TRBV30 and TRBJ2-7; the D gene is possibly TRBD2 (6 bases). The receptor was derived from a man aged 30 to 39 who had recovered from COVID-19. The DNA of the CDR3 is TGTGCCTGGTCCGGGGAGGCCACTCTCGAGCAGTACTTC. It is translated as CAWSGEATLEQYF.